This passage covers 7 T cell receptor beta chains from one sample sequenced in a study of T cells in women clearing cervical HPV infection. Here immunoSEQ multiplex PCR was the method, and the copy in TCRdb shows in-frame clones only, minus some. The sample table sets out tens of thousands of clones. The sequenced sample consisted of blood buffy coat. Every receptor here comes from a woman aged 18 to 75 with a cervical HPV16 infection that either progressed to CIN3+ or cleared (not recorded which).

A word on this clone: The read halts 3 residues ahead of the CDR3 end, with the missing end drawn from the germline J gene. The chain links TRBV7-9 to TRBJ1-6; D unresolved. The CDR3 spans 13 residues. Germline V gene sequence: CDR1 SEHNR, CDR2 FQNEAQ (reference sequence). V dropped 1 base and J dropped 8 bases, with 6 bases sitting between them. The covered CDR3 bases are TGTGCCAGCAGCTTAGTAAGGGATTCACCC. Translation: CASSLVRDSP. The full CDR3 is CASSLVRDSPLHF.

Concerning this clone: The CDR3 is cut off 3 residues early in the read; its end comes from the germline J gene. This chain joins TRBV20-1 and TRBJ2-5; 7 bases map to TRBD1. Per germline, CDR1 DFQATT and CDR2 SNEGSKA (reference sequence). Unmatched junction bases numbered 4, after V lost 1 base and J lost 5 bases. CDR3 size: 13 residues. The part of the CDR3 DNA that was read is TGCAGTGCTAGAGTCGGGACAGCCGAGACC. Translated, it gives CSARVGTAET. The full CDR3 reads CSARVGTAETQYF.

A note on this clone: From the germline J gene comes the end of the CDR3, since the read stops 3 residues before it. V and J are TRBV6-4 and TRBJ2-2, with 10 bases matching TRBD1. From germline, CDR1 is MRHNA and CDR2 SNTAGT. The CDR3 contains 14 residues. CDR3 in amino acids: CASSTGDRGSPLFF. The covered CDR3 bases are TGTGCCAGCAGTACGGGGGACAGGGGTTCACCG.

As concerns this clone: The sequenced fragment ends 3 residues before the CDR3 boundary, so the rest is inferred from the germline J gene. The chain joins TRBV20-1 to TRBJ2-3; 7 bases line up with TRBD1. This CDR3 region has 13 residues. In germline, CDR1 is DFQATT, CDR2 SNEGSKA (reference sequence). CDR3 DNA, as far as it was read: TGCAGTGCCGACAGGGCGTACCAAGAGACG. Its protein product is CSADRAYQET. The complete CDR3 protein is CSADRAYQETQYF.

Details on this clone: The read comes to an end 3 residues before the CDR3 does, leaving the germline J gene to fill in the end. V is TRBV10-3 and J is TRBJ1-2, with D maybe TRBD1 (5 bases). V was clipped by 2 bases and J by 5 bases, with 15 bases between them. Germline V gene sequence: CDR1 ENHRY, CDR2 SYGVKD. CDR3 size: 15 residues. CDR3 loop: CAISETDGGVYGYTF. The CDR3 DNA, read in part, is TGTGCCATCAGTGAGACCGACGGGGGGGTTTATGGC.

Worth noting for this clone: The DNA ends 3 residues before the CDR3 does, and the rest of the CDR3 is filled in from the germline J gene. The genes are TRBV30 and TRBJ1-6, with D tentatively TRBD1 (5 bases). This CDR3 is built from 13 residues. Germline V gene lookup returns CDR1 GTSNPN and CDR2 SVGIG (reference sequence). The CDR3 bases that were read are TGTGCCTGGAGTGTATTGAACGGGGGGACC. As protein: CAWSVLNGGT. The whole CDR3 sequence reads CAWSVLNGGTLHF.

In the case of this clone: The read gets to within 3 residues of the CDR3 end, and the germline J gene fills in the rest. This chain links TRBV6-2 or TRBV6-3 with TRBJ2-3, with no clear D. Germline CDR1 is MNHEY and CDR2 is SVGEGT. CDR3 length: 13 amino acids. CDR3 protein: CASSYSSNQPQYF. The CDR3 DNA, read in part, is TGTGCCAGCAGTTACAGTAGCAATCAGCCG.